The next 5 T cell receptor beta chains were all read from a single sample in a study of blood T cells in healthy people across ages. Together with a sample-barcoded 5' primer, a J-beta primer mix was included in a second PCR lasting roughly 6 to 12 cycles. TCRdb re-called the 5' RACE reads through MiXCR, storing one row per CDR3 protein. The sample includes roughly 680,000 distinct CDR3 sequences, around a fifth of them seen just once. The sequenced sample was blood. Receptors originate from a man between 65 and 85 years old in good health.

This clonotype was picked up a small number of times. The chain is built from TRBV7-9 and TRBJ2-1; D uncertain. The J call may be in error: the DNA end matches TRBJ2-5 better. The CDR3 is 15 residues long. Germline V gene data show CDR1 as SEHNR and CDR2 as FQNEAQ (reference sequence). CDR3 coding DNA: TGTGCCAGCAGCTACGTTATTCCTCCCCAAGAGACCCAGTACTTC. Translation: CASSYVIPPQETQYF.

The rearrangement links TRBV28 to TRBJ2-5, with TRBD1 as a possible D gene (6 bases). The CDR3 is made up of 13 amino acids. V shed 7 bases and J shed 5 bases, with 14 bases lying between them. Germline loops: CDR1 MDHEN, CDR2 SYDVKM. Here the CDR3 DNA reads TGTGCCAGCATGGGGGCGAAGGTCGAGACCCAGTACTTC. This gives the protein CASMGAKVETQYF.

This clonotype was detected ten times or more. CDR3 protein: CSASSGVETQYF. The CDR3 DNA reads as TGCAGTGCTAGTTCGGGGGTAGAGACCCAGTACTTC. This sequence joins TRBV20-1 and TRBJ2-5; TRBD2 might be the D (6 bases). Germline assignment: CDR1 DFQATT and CDR2 SNEGSKA (reference sequence). The CDR3 spans 12 residues. Trimming took off 3 bases at V and 4 bases at J, with 9 bases between the two ends.

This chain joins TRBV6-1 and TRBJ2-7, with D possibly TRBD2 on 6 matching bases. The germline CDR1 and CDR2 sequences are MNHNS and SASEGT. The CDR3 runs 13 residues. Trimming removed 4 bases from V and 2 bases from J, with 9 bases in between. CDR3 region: CASSVTSTYEQYF. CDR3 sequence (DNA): TGTGCCAGCAGTGTAACTAGCACCTACGAGCAGTACTTC.

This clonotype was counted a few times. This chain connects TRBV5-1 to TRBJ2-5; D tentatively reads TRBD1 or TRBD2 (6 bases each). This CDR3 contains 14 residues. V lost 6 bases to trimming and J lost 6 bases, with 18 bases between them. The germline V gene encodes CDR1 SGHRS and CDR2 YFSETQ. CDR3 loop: CASTVDGGGKTQYF. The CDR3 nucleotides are TGCGCCAGCACGGTAGACGGAGGGGGAAAGACCCAGTACTTC.